The sequence of this T cell receptor (beta chain) was determined in a study of T cells in Graves' hyperthyroidism and ophthalmopathy. Each ophthalmopathy patient scored at least 3 on the Clinical Activity Score and at least 4 on NOSPECS grade, with duration under 3 months. RNA transcripts provided the source from which TCR beta CDR3 regions were amplified. RT-PCR in the first round (using the HTBI primer set) targeted the TCR CDR3. TCRdb itself ran the multiplex PCR reads through MiXCR, one entry per CDR3 protein. The data hold roughly 250,000 distinct CDR3 sequences, with over 20% observed a single time. Germline V gene lookup returns CDR1 DFQATT and CDR2 SNEGSKA (reference sequence). The V segment lost 5 bases and the J segment 8 bases; nucleotides outside the gene matches: 8. This CDR3 region has 14 residues.

The chain links TRBV20-1 to TRBJ2-1; 11 bases are a match to TRBD2. Source material: blood. This sequence originates from a man aged 25 to 45 with Graves' ophthalmopathy. The CDR3 sequence is CSAALSGRADEQFF. The CDR3 DNA reads TGCAGTGCTGCCCTTAGCGGGAGGGCCGATGAGCAGTTCTTC.